The TCR beta chain under discussion was sequenced for a study of metastatic and nonmetastatic thyroid tumors. Study in general: The comparison covered peripheral blood and tumor or nodule tissue in malignant and benign thyroid patients. Study conclusions and caveats: In blood and tumor, TCR beta diversity was reportedly significantly higher in malignant thyroid tumors than in benign nodules.

Patients underwent thyroid surgery, and none had received any treatment before it. In the source study's methods: Using the CDR3 differences seen across clinicopathological groups, the authors built a distant-metastasis classifier for papillary thyroid cancer, which was meant to discriminate distant-metastatic patients. TCRdb re-processed the PCR reads through MiXCR. These V and J calls originate from TCRdb's pipeline instead of the authors' own analysis. This table has about 70,000 clones, 18% appearing once. Trimming stripped 6 bases from V and 4 bases from J, with 15 bases between. Germline values: CDR1 DFQATT, CDR2 SNEGSKA (reference sequence). The CDR3 extends over 13 amino acids. This clone was counted many times. The target antigen is unknown.

This sequence originates from a female donor with papillary thyroid cancer or a benign thyroid nodule (not recorded which). Some clones in this sample may be carry-over from other donors' samples. V gene TRBV20-1 combines with J gene TRBJ1-1; D not certain. Sequencing was done on a sample of blood. Written as DNA, the CDR3 is TGCAGTGCCCCAACAACGGCCAGCACTGAAGCTTTCTTT. Its protein is CSAPTTASTEAFF.